The rows below give T cell receptor beta chains drawn from one sample of a study of technical replicates of blood from a handful of donors. TCRdb's table, derived via immunoSEQ multiplex PCR, lists solely in-frame clones and lacks some. The data contain about 97,000 clones, roughly 96% of them singletons. The sample consisted of T cells isolated from PBMCs. These receptor sequences come from a human donor in good health. Each CDR3 is given without its conserved first and last residue.

J | V | CDR3
TRBJ1-5 | TRBV30 | AWSVRSDQPQH
TRBJ2-3 | TRBV4-2 | ASSQDLSRGGDTQY
TRBJ1-3 | TRBV4-3 | ASSQDDKAFSGNTIY
TRBJ2-2 | TRBV6-5 | ASSRDRGDTGELF
TRBJ2-2 | TRBV13 | ASSFLGGSFAGELF
TRBJ1-2 | TRBV9 | ASSVGQPYGYT
TRBJ2-7 | TRBV7-3 | ASSSSGSHDEQY
TRBJ1-2 | TRBV4-1 | ASSQLTNRDLRYGYT
TRBJ1-5 | TRBV30 | AWSYRGNQPQH
TRBJ1-2 | TRBV6-5 | ASSYGTGGFGYT
TRBJ2-5 | TRBV6-6 | ASREINLRETQY
TRBJ2-7 | TRBV9 | ASSPTLRGGFYEQY
TRBJ2-7 | TRBV27 | ASSLYDGSSYEQY
TRBJ2-1 | TRBV7-6 | ASSPGLAGANEQF
TRBJ2-7 | TRBV25-1 | ASSGDKFSYEQY
TRBJ2-2 | TRBV7-8 | ASSYRLAGVEVPGELF
TRBJ2-1 | TRBV28 | ASSLPLAGGSYNEQF
TRBJ2-1 | TRBV27 | ASRTGFNYNEQF
TRBJ2-3 | TRBV30 | AWALGGTQY
TRBJ1-2 | TRBV6-5 | ASSSRTVFNYGYT
TRBJ2-2 | TRBV27 | ASKASGRGFGELF
TRBJ2-3 | TRBV19 | ASSISREGTDTQY
TRBJ2-7 | TRBV5-8 | ASSHTGYEQY
TRBJ1-4 | TRBV2 | ASSELRGSEKLF
TRBJ2-7 | TRBV6-5 | ASSFRPIYEQY
TRBJ2-5 | TRBV5-5 | ASSLLTGSQETQY
TRBJ2-3 | TRBV5-1 | ASSLGSPSTDTQY
TRBJ2-3 | TRBV10-3 | AIGLAGGGTDTQY
TRBJ1-1 | TRBV19 | ASTDRNTEAF